This T cell receptor (beta chain) was captured by sequencing in a study of cytomegalovirus exposure and HLA in healthy donors. Findings and limits, study-wide: A prior analysis recorded that most TCR beta V segments were productive about 90% or about 30% of the time. Highly shared variants forming one cluster were likely a sequencing artifact. Analysis performed later showed TCR beta chains linked to HLA being more clonally expanded than equally common others.

Comments on this clone: The antigen remains unidentified.

The CDR3 totals 12 residues. Germline lookup yields CDR1 LNHDA and CDR2 SQIVND (reference sequence). The germline V and J ends were trimmed by 6 bases and 10 bases, with 15 bases remaining between them. This PCR relied on a set of 60 Vbeta primers and 13 Jbeta primers. Libraries were prepared by immunoSEQ multiplex PCR; TCRdb keeps only in-frame clonotypes and omits some of them. The table records about 98,000 clones, around 86% of them present only once. The source is a female donor in good health and CMV-seropositive. The sequenced material came from PBMCs. The chain has TRBV19 and TRBJ1-2; D is perhaps TRBD1 (6 bases). The DNA for the CDR3 is TGTGCCAGTAGGAACAGGGAATCGGCCTACACCTTC. Translated, it gives CASRNRESAYTF.